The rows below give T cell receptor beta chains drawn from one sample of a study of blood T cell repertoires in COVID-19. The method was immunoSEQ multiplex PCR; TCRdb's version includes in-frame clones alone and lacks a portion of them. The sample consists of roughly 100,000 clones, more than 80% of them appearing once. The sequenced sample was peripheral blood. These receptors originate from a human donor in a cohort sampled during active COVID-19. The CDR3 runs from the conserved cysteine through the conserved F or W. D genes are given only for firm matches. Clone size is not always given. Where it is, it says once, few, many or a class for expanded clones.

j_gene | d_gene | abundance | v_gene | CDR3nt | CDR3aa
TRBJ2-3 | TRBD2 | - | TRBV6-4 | TGTGCCAGCCGGATCACTAGCGCCGGCACAGATACGCAGTATTTT | CASRITSAGTDTQYF
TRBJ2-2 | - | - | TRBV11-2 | TGTGCCAGCAGCTCACCCGGACAGTTGAACACCGGGGAGCTGTTTTTT | CASSSPGQLNTGELFF
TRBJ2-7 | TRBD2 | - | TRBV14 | TGTGCCAGCAGCCAAGATCGGGGGGGACAGTACTTC | CASSQDRGGQYF
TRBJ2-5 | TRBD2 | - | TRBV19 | TGTGCCAGTAGCCCAGTCGGAGCGGGGGATGGAGAGACCCAGTACTTC | CASSPVGAGDGETQYF
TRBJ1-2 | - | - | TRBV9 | TGTGCCAGCAGGGAGGGGTCCGTTGGCTATGGCTACACCTTC | CASREGSVGYGYTF
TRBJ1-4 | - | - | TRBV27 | TGTGCCAGCAGTTTATCCCCAGGGACAACTAATGAAAAACTGTTTTTT | CASSLSPGTTNEKLFF
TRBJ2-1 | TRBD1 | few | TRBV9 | TGTGCCAGCAGCGTAGGGGACAGCACCTACAATGAGCAGTTCTTC | CASSVGDSTYNEQFF
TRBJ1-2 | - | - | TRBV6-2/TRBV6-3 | TGTGCCAGCAGTTATGCGGGGGATGGCTACACCTTC | CASSYAGDGYTF
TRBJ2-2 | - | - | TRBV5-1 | TGCGCCAGCAGCTTAGAACGTCCAGCGGGGGAGCTGTTTTTT | CASSLERPAGELFF
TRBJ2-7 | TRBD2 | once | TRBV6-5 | TGTGCCAGCAGTTACTCGGGGGGGTGGTACGAGCAGTACTTC | CASSYSGGWYEQYF
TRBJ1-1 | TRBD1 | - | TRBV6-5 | TGTGCCAGCAGAACAACGGACAGGGCTGACACTGAAGCTTTCTTT | CASRTTDRADTEAFF